These 12 T cell receptor beta chains were all obtained from the same sample, sequenced in a study of CD8 T cells in ankylosing spondylitis. TCRdb ran MiXCR on the 5' RACE reads and lists one entry per CDR3 protein. The table shows 180,000 or so distinct CDR3 sequences, with around 10% occurring only once. The material sequenced was blood, either unsorted or a sorted T cell fraction (not recorded which). The source is a male donor with ankylosing spondylitis or in good health (not recorded which).

This clonotype was detected ten times or more. J is TRBJ1-2 and V is TRBV6-1; tentative D call: TRBD1 (6 bases). Trimming pared 6 bases from V and 1 base from J, leaving 15 bases between. This CDR3 is 15 amino acids long. CDR1 MNHNS and CDR2 SASEGT come from the germline V gene. DNA for the CDR3: TGTGCCAGCAGCAACCGGGACACCCATAACTATGGCTACACCTTC. Translated, it gives CASSNRDTHNYGYTF.

The chain is built from TRBV28 and TRBJ2-7; 11 bases map to TRBD2. The V and J ends lost 3 bases and 0 bases, in that order; junction bases with no gene match: 4. The CDR3 loop spans 16 amino acids. Germline CDR1 is MDHEN and CDR2 is SYDVKM. CDR3 DNA: TGTGCCAGCAGTTTGTTCACTAGCGGGAGCTCCTACGAGCAGTACTTC. Protein product: CASSLFTSGSSYEQYF.

The sample holds many counts of this clonotype. The V call is TRBV7-2, the J call TRBJ2-1, with D unresolved. The length of the CDR3 is 14 residues. The ends were cut back, 5 bases at V and 3 bases at J, with 11 bases in the middle. Germline CDR1 and CDR2: SGHTA and FQGNSA. The CDR3 here is CASSDLLHYNEQFF. The DNA of the CDR3 is TGTGCCAGCAGCGACCTACTACACTACAATGAGCAGTTCTTC.

In DNA form, the CDR3 reads TGTGCCAGCAGCTTAGGTCCCGGACAGGGGGCCAATGAGCAGTTCTTC. Translation: CASSLGPGQGANEQFF. This sequence joins TRBV7-6 and TRBJ2-1, with 11 bases fitting TRBD1. The CDR3 extends over 16 amino acids. Germline CDR1 SGHVS, CDR2 FNYEAQ. The trim removed 1 base at V and 6 bases at J, leaving 5 bases unmatched.

This clonotype was seen ten or more times. V gene TRBV24-1 combines with J gene TRBJ2-7; D remains ambiguous. The CDR3 runs to 10 residues. Germline CDR1 KGHDR, CDR2 SFDVKD. Between the trimmed V and J ends, which lost 12 bases and 1 base, there was a span of 6 bases. This CDR3 is CAPLSYEQYF. The CDR3 bases are TGTGCCCCACTTTCCTACGAGCAGTACTTC.

This clonotype was detected ten times or more. The V call is TRBV2, the J call TRBJ2-2, with 9 bases lining up with TRBD2. V trimming: 5 bases; J trimming: 0 bases; junction bases outside the gene matches: 10. This CDR3 spans 18 amino acids. Germline lookup yields CDR1 SNHLY and CDR2 FYNNEI. CDR3 in amino acids: CASSPSTGLASNTGELFF. As DNA, the CDR3 is TGTGCCAGCAGTCCCTCTACGGGACTAGCCTCGAACACCGGGGAGCTGTTTTTT.

This clonotype was seen ten or more times. The chain joins TRBV19 to TRBJ1-2; maybe TRBD1 (5 bases). The germline CDR1 and CDR2 sequences are LNHDA and SQIVND (reference sequence). The CDR3 is made up of 11 amino acids. Trimming cost V 10 bases and J 4 bases, with 10 bases left between them. CDR3 nucleotides: TGTGCCACCCAGGGTGGCTATGGCTACACCTTC. Translation: CATQGGYGYTF.

This clonotype occurred many times. The chain has TRBV14 and TRBJ2-7; D may be TRBD2 (5 bases). This CDR3 contains 15 residues. Trimming stripped 1 base from V and 5 bases from J, with 15 bases between. CDR1 is SGHDN, CDR2 FVKESK, per germline. The CDR3: CASSQVGGSSDEQYF. As DNA, the CDR3 is TGTGCCAGCAGCCAAGTAGGAGGCTCGTCAGACGAGCAGTACTTC. The full variable domain, with the rest looked up from reference TRBV14 and TRBJ2-7, is EAGVTQFPSHSVIEKGQTVTLRCDPISGHDNLYWYRRVMGKEIKFLLHFVKESKQDESGMPNNRFLAERTGGTYSTLKVQPAELEDSGVYFCASSQVGGSSDEQYFGPGTRLTVT.

This clonotype was seen repeatedly, ten times or more. The J gene is TRBJ2-7, the V gene TRBV4-3, with a tentative D call TRBD1 (5 bases). Trimming took off 1 base at V and 3 bases at J, with 13 bases between the two ends. The CDR3 sequence is 15 residues long. Looked up from germline, CDR1 is LGHNA and CDR2 is YSLEER. CDR3 protein: CASSQGAGQIYEQYF. The CDR3 bases are TGCGCCAGCAGCCAAGGCGCAGGACAAATCTACGAGCAGTACTTC.

This clonotype was seen a few times. This chain joins TRBV2 and TRBJ1-1; D call uncertain. Germline CDR1 and CDR2: SNHLY and FYNNEI. CDR3 length: 11 residues. Trimming cost V 4 bases and J 8 bases, with 8 bases left between them. In nucleotides, the CDR3 is TGTGCCAGCAGTGTCGGACCGGAAGCTTTCTTT. Translating gives CASSVGPEAFF.

This clonotype was picked up many times. The J gene is TRBJ2-3, the V gene TRBV11-2; 10 nucleotides line up with TRBD1. The CDR3 consists of 17 residues. The V and J ends lost 4 bases and 2 bases, in that order; junction bases with no gene match: 9. Per germline, CDR1 SGHAT and CDR2 FQNNGV. Here the CDR3 DNA reads TGTGCCAGCAGCTCCTCACCGGGACAGGGGCTCACAGATACGCAGTATTTT. Its protein product is CASSSSPGQGLTDTQYF.

This clonotype was recorded many times. The chain recombines TRBV12-3 or TRBV12-4 with TRBJ2-7, with no clear D. Trimming removed 5 bases at V and 6 bases at J, with 23 bases between. CDR3 length equals 16 residues. This chain's CDR3 is CASSAERLTASTEQYF. Here the CDR3 DNA reads TGTGCCAGCAGTGCGGAACGACTGACGGCCTCTACCGAGCAGTACTTC.